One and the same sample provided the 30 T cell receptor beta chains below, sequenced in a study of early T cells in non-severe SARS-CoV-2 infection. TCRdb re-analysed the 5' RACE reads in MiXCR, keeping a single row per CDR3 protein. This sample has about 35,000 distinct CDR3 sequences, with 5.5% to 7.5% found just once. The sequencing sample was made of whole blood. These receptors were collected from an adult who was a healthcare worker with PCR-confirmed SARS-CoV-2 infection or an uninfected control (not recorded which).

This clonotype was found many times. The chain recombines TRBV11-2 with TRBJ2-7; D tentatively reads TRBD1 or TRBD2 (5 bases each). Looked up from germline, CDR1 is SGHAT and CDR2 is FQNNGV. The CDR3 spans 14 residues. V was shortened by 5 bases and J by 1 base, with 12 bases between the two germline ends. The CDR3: CASSPGAGSYEQYF. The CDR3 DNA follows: TGTGCCAGCAGCCCCGGGGCAGGTTCCTACGAGCAGTACTTC.

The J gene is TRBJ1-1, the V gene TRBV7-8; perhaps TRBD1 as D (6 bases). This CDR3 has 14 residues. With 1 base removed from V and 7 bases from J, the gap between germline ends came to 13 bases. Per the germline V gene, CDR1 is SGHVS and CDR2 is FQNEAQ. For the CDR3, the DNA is TGTGCCAGCAGCTTAGGGTGGGGGCAGGATGAAGCTTTCTTT. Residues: CASSLGWGQDEAFF. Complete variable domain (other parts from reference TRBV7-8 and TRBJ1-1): GAGVSQSPRYKVAKRGQDVALRCDPISGHVSLFWYQQALGQGPEFLTYFQNEAQLDKSGLPSDRFFAERPEGSVSTLKIQRTQQEDSAVYLCASSLGWGQDEAFFGQGTRLTVV.

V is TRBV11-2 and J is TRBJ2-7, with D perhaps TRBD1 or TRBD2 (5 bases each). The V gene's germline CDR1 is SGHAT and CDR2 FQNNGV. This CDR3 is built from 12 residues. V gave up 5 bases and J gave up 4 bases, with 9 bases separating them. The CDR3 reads CASSPWGYEQYF. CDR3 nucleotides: TGTGCCAGCAGCCCCTGGGGGTACGAGCAGTACTTC.

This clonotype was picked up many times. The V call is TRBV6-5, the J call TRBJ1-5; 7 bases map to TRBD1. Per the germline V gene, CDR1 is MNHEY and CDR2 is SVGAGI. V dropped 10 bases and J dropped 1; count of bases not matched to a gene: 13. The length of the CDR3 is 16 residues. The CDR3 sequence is CATSPTGQGSNQPQHF. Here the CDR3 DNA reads TGTGCCACCTCCCCGACAGGGCAGGGGAGCAATCAGCCCCAGCATTTT.

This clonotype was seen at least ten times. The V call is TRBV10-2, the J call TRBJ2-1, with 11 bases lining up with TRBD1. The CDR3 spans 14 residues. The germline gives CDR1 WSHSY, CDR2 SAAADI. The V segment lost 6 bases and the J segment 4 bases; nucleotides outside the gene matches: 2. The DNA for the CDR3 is TGCGCCAGCAGGGGGACAGGGGGTTACAATGAGCAGTTCTTC. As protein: CASRGTGGYNEQFF.

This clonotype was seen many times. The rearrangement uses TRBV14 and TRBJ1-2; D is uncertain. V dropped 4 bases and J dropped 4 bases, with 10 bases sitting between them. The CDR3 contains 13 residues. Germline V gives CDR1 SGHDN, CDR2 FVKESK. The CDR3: CASSRTDTYGYTF. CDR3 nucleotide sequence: TGTGCCAGCAGCCGGACGGATACCTATGGCTACACCTTC.

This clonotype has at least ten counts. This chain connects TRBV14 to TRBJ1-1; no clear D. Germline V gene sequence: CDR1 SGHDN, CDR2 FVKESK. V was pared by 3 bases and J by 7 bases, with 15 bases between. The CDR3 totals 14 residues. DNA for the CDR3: TGTGCCAGCAGCCAGAGCGACATTCGGGGTGAAGCTTTCTTT. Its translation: CASSQSDIRGEAFF.

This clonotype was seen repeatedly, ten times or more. This CDR3 is CASSLEYGYTF. The CDR3 nucleotides are TGTGCCAGCAGTTTAGAATATGGCTACACCTTC. This chain connects TRBV12-3 or TRBV12-4 to TRBJ1-2; no definite D call. The V end was cut by 1 base, the J end by 5 bases, with 2 bases between. The CDR3 consists of 11 residues.

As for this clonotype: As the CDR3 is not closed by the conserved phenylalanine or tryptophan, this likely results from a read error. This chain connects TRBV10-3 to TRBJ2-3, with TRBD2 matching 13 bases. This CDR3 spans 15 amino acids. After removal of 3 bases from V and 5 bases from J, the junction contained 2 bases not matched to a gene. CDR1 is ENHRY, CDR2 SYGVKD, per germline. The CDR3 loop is CAISEGTSGEDTQYS. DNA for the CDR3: TGTGCCATCAGTGAAGGGACTAGCGGGGAAGATACGCAGTATTCT.

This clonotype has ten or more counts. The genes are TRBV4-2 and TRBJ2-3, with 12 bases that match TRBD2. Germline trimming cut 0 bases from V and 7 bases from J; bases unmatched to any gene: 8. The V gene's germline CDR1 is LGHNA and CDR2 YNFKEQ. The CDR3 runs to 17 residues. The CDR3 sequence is CASSQDPPSGGGNTQYF. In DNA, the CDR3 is TGTGCCAGCAGCCAAGACCCTCCTAGCGGGGGGGGAAATACGCAGTATTTT.

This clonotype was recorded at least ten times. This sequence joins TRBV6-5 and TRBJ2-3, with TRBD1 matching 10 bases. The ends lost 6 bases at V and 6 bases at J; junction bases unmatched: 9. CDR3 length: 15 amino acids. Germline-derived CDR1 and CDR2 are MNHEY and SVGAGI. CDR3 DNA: TGTGCCAGCAGCCCCGGGACAGGGGAGACGGATACGCAGTATTTT. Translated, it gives CASSPGTGETDTQYF.

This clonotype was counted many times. DNA of the CDR3: TGCAGTGCAAGGACTAGCGGGGGGATATATGAGCAGTTCTTC. It specifies CSARTSGGIYEQFF. The gene calls are TRBV20-1 and TRBJ2-1; the match to TRBD2 covers 14 bases. Germline V gives CDR1 DFQATT, CDR2 SNEGSKA (reference sequence). V lost 6 bases and J lost 8; bases outside the gene matches: 6. The CDR3 runs to 14 residues.

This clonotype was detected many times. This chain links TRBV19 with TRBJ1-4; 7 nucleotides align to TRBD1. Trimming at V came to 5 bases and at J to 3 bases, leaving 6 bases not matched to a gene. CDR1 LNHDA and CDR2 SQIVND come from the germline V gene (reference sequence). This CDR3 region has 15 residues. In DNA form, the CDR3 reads TGTGCCAGTAGTCGATCCGGGACAGCTAATGAAAAACTGTTTTTT. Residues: CASSRSGTANEKLFF.

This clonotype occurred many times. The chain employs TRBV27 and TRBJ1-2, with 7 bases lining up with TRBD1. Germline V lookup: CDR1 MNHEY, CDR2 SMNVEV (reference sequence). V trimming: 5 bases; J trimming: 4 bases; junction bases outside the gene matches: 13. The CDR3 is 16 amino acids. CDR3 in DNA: TGTGCCAGCAGTAAAACTCGGACAGGTGACCCCTATGGCTACACCTTC. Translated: CASSKTRTGDPYGYTF.

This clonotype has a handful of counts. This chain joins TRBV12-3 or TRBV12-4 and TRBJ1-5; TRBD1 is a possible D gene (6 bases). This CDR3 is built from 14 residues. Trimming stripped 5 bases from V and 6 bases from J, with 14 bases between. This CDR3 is CASSSRGRGQPQHF. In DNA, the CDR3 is TGTGCCAGCAGTAGCAGGGGTAGGGGTCAGCCCCAGCATTTT.

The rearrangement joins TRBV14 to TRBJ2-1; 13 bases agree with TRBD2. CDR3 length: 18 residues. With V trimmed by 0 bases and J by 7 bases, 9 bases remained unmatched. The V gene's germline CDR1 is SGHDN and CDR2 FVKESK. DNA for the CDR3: TGTGCCAGCAGCCAAGACCCGTTCGAGGGACTAGCGGGGAATGAGCAGTTCTTC. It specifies CASSQDPFEGLAGNEQFF.

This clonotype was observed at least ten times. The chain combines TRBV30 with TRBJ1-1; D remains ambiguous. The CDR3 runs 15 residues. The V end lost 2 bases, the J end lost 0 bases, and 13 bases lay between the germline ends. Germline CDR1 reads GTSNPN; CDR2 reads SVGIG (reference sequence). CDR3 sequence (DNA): TGTGCCTGGAGTAACAGACGGAGAATGAACACTGAAGCTTTCTTT. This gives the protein CAWSNRRRMNTEAFF. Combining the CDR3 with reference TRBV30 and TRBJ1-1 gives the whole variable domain SQTIHQWPATLVQPVGSPLSLECTVEGTSNPNLYWYRQAAGRGLQLLFYSVGIGQISSEVPQNLSASRPQDRQFILSSKKLLLSDSGFYLCAWSNRRRMNTEAFFGQGTRLTVV.

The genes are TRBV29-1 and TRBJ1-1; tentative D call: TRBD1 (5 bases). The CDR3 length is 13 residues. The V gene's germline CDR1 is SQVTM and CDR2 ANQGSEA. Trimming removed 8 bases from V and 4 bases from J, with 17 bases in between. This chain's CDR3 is CSSTQRGVTEAFF. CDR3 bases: TGCAGCTCAACCCAGCGGGGGGTCACTGAAGCTTTCTTT.

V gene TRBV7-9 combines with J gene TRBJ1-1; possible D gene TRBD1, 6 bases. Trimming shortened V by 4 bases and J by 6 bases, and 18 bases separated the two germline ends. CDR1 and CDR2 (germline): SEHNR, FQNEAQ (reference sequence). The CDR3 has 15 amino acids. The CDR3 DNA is TGTGCCAGCAGCTCCCTGGCAGGGGCCTGGTCTGAAGCTTTCTTT. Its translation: CASSSLAGAWSEAFF.

The CDR3 nucleotides read TGTGCCAGCATGGGACTGGCCGGTACCGGGGAGCTGTTTTTT. It codes for CASMGLAGTGELFF. The gene calls are TRBV2 and TRBJ2-2; TRBD2 might be the D (6 bases). CDR1 is SNHLY, CDR2 FYNNEI, per germline. The CDR3 length is 14 residues. V was cut by 7 bases and J by 5 bases, with 14 bases left in between.

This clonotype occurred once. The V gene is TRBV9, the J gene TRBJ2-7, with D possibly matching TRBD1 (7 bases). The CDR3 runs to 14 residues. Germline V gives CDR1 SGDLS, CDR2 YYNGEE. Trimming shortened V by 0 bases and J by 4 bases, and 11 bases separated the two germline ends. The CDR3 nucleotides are TGTGCCAGCAGCGTAGGACCAGGGGGGTACGAGCAGTACTTC. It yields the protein CASSVGPGGYEQYF.

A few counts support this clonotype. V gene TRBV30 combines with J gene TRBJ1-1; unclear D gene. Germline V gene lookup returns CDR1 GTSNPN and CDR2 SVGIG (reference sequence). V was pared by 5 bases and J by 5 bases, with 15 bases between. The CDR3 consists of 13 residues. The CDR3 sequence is CAWGPRRDTEAFF. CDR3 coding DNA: TGTGCCTGGGGCCCTCGACGGGATACTGAAGCTTTCTTT.

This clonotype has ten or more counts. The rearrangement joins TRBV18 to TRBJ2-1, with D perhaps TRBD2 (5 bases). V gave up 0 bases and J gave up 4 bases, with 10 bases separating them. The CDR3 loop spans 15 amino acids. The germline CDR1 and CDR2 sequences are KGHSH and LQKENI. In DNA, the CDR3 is TGTGCCAGCTCACCACCGGACGGGGTATACAATGAGCAGTTCTTC. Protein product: CASSPPDGVYNEQFF.

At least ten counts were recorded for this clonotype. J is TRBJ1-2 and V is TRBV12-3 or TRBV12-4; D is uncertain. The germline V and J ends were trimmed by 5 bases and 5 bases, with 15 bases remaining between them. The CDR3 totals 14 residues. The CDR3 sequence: CASSPTDGLYGYTF. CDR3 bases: TGTGCCAGCAGTCCGACGGACGGACTGTATGGCTACACCTTC.

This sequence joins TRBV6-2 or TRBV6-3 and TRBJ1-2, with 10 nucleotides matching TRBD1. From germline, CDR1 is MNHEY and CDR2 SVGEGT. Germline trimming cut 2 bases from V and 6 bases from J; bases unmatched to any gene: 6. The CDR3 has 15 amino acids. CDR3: CASSYPRTGGNGYTF. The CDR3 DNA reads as TGTGCCAGCAGTTACCCGAGGACAGGGGGTAATGGCTACACCTTC.

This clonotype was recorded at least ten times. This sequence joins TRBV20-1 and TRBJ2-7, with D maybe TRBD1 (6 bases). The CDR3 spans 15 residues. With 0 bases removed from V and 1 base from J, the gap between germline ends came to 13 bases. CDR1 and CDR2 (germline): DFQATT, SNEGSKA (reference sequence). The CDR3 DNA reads TGCAGTGCTAGAGATCAGGGGTCCTTTTCCTACGAGCAGTACTTC. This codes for CSARDQGSFSYEQYF.

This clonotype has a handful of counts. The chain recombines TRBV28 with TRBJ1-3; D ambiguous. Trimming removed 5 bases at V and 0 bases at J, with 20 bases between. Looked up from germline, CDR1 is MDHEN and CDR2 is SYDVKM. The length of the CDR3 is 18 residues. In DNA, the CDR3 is TGTGCCAGCAGTATTTCGAGCCATCCAGGTGACTCTGGAAACACCATATATTTT. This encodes CASSISSHPGDSGNTIYF.

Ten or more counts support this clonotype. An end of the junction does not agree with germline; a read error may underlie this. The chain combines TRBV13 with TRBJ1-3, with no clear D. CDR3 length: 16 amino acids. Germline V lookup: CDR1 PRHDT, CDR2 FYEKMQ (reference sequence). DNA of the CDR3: TGTGCCAGCAGCACTGTTCTAAGCGTCTCTGAAAACACCATATATTTT. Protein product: CASSTVLSVSENTIYF.

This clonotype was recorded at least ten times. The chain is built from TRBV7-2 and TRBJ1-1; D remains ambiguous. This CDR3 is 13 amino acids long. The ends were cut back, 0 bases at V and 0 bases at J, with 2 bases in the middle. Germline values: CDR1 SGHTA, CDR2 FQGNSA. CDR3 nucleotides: TGTGCCAGCAGCTTAGCACTGAACACTGAAGCTTTCTTT. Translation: CASSLALNTEAFF.

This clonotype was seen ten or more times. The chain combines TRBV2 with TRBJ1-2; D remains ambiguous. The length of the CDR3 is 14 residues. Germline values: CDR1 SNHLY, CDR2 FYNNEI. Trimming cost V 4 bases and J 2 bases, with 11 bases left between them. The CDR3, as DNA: TGTGCCAGCAGTGGAATCGTAGGGAACTATGGCTACACCTTC. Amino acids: CASSGIVGNYGYTF.